A selection of T cell receptor beta chains follows, all from one sample in a study of blood T cells in healthy people across ages. TCRdb reanalysed the 5' RACE reads using MiXCR and keeps one entry per CDR3 protein. In the table there are about 1.4 million distinct CDR3 sequences, around 55% of which are singletons. Sequenced input: blood. Source of these receptors: a man aged 18 to 30 in good health. CDR3s include the opening cysteine and the closing phenylalanine or tryptophan. D genes are given only for firm matches. Clone size is stated in some rows and not others, as once, few, many or a class when expanded.

D gene: NA
clone size: NA
J gene: TRBJ2-1
CDR3 length: 13
V gene: TRBV12-3/TRBV12-4
CDR3 DNA: TGTGCCAGCAGTTTTCGGACGGTCGATGAGCAGTTCTTC
CDR3 protein: CASSFRTVDEQFF

D gene: NA
clone size: NA
J gene: TRBJ2-7
CDR3 length: 17
V gene: TRBV11-2
CDR3 DNA: TGTGCCAGCAGCTCCCTGCTCCACAGGGTCGTCCCCTACGAGCAGTACTTC
CDR3 protein: CASSSLLHRVVPYEQYF

D gene: NA
clone size: NA
J gene: TRBJ1-2
CDR3 length: 10
V gene: TRBV6-2/TRBV6-3
CDR3 DNA: TGTGCCAGCGAAAGAGTGGGCTACACCTTC
CDR3 protein: CASERVGYTF

D gene: NA
clone size: NA
J gene: TRBJ2-3
CDR3 length: 16
V gene: TRBV7-2
CDR3 DNA: TGTGCCAGCAGCTTAGACGGACAGGGAGGGCCAGATACGCAGTATTTT
CDR3 protein: CASSLDGQGGPDTQYF

D gene: TRBD1
clone size: NA
J gene: TRBJ1-2
CDR3 length: 11
V gene: TRBV29-1
CDR3 DNA: TGCAGTGCTACAGGGGGCACTGGCTACACCTTC
CDR3 protein: CSATGGTGYTF

D gene: TRBD1
clone size: many
J gene: TRBJ2-1
CDR3 length: 15
V gene: TRBV7-9
CDR3 DNA: TGTGCCAGCAGCTTAGGGACAGGGGTTTACAATGAGCAGTTCTTC
CDR3 protein: CASSLGTGVYNEQFF

D gene: NA
clone size: NA
J gene: TRBJ2-4
CDR3 length: 14
V gene: TRBV7-9
CDR3 DNA: TGTGCCAGCAGCTTCGATCTAGCCAAAAACATTCAGTACTTC
CDR3 protein: CASSFDLAKNIQYF

D gene: TRBD2
clone size: NA
J gene: TRBJ2-2
CDR3 length: 15
V gene: TRBV10-3
CDR3 DNA: TGTGCCATCAGCGAGCGGGGGGCTCCCACCGGGGAGCTGTTTTTT
CDR3 protein: CAISERGAPTGELFF

D gene: TRBD1
clone size: NA
J gene: TRBJ1-2
CDR3 length: 16
V gene: TRBV27
CDR3 DNA: TGTGCCAGCGGTTTATCGGCCAGGGGGCCTAACTATGGCTACACCTTC
CDR3 protein: CASGLSARGPNYGYTF

D gene: NA
clone size: NA
J gene: TRBJ2-5
CDR3 length: 15
V gene: TRBV4-1
CDR3 DNA: TGCGCCAGCAGCCAACCAGGGCTAGGGGTTGAGACCCAGTACTTC
CDR3 protein: CASSQPGLGVETQYF

D gene: NA
clone size: NA
J gene: TRBJ1-2
CDR3 length: 16
V gene: TRBV7-9
CDR3 DNA: TGTGCCAGCAGCAACACAGGGTACCCGCTTGACTATGGCTACACCTTC
CDR3 protein: CASSNTGYPLDYGYTF

D gene: TRBD2
clone size: NA
J gene: TRBJ2-7
CDR3 length: 17
V gene: TRBV7-9
CDR3 DNA: TGTGCCAGCAGCTTCTTAGGCGGGGGAATTAGCTCCTACGAGCAGTACTTC
CDR3 protein: CASSFLGGGISSYEQYF

D gene: NA
clone size: NA
J gene: TRBJ2-5
CDR3 length: 11
V gene: TRBV6-2/TRBV6-3
CDR3 DNA: TGTGCCAGCAGTGCCCGTTGGACCCAGTACTTC
CDR3 protein: CASSARWTQYF

D gene: NA
clone size: NA
J gene: TRBJ2-1
CDR3 length: 15
V gene: TRBV6-5
CDR3 DNA: TGTGCCAGCAGTTACAGCCTTACTCTAGGGAGTGAGCAGTTCTTC
CDR3 protein: CASSYSLTLGSEQFF